Shown below are 15 T cell receptor beta chains from a single sample sequenced in a study of blood T cell repertoires in COVID-19. Generated by immunoSEQ multiplex PCR, the TCRdb table keeps only in-frame clones and is missing some. The repertoire has fewer than 200,000 clones, roughly 70% of them found once; the top ten carry 3%. The sample taken for sequencing was peripheral blood. The receptors shown here come from a woman older than 75 with acute or convalescent COVID-19.

This clone was seen only a few times. The chain has TRBV5-4 and TRBJ2-3; a possible D gene is TRBD1 (6 bases). This CDR3 has 13 amino acids. Trimming took off 4 bases at V and 5 bases at J, with 11 bases between the two ends. Germline assignment: CDR1 SGHNT and CDR2 YYREEE (reference sequence). In DNA form, the CDR3 reads TGTGCCAGCAGCCTACAGGGAATAGATACGCAGTATTTT. It yields the protein CASSLQGIDTQYF.

In its sample, this clone was seen once. The gene calls are TRBV7-2 and TRBJ2-7; D not certain. The V and J ends lost 2 bases and 6 bases respectively, with 5 bases between them. Germline values: CDR1 SGHTA, CDR2 FQGNSA. The CDR3 is 11 residues long. CDR3 in DNA: TGTGCCAGCAGCTTATCGTCCGAGCAGTACTTC. Translating it yields CASSLSSEQYF.

CDR3 amino acids: CASSFTGGGTDTQYF. In DNA, the CDR3 is TGTGCCAGCAGCTTCACGGGTGGAGGCACAGATACGCAGTATTTT. The V gene is TRBV7-9, the J gene TRBJ2-3; D uncertain. The CDR3 is made up of 15 amino acids. V was cut by 3 bases and J by 1 base, with 11 bases left in between. Germline loops: CDR1 SEHNR, CDR2 FQNEAQ (reference sequence).

The chain carries TRBV7-9 and TRBJ1-1; TRBD1 aligns across 7 bases. Germline V gene lookup returns CDR1 SEHNR and CDR2 FQNEAQ (reference sequence). The CDR3 is made up of 14 amino acids. Unmatched junction bases numbered 10, after V lost 5 bases and J lost 7 bases. The CDR3 DNA follows: TGTGCCAGCAGCCCCCGAGGGGGCGTGCTTGAAGCTTTCTTT. This codes for CASSPRGGVLEAFF.

This clone occurred a few times. The rearrangement uses TRBV12-3 or TRBV12-4 and TRBJ1-5, with no clear D. CDR3 size: 13 residues. Trimming took 6 bases from V and 5 from J, leaving 11 bases between them. CDR3 sequence reads: CASSQNPDQPQHF. Written as DNA, the CDR3 is TGTGCCAGCAGCCAAAACCCAGATCAGCCCCAGCATTTT.

The chain joins TRBV11-2 to TRBJ2-3, with a tentative D call TRBD2 (5 bases). The CDR3 loop spans 14 amino acids. Between the trimmed V and J ends, which lost 2 bases and 5 bases, there was a span of 11 bases. The V gene's germline CDR1 is SGHAT and CDR2 FQNNGV. Written as DNA, the CDR3 is TGTGCCAGCAGCTTATTCGGGGTGGTAGATACGCAGTATTTT. It yields the protein CASSLFGVVDTQYF.

CDR3 loop: CASSVEGENTEAFF. CDR3 sequence (DNA): TGTGCCAGCAGCGTAGAAGGGGAGAACACTGAAGCTTTCTTT. The V and J genes are TRBV9 and TRBJ1-1, with TRBD1 as a possible D gene (5 bases). Per the germline V gene, CDR1 is SGDLS and CDR2 is YYNGEE. V gave up 0 bases and J gave up 1 base, with 7 bases separating them. The CDR3 contains 14 residues.

The chain uses TRBV28 and TRBJ1-4; weak D call: TRBD1 (5 bases). Trimming took 5 bases from V and 13 from J, leaving 20 bases between them. This CDR3 comprises 14 residues. The germline V gene has CDR1 MDHEN and CDR2 SYDVKM. Here the CDR3 reads CASSRAGHGDRLFF. In DNA form, the CDR3 reads TGTGCCAGCAGTAGAGCAGGGCATGGGGATAGACTGTTTTTT. Combining the CDR3 with reference TRBV28 and TRBJ1-4 gives the whole variable domain DVKVTQSSRYLVKRTGEKVFLECVQDMDHENMFWYRQDPGLGLRLIYFSYDVKMKEKGDIPEGYSVSREKKERFSLILESASTNQTSMYLCASSRAGHGDRLFFGSGTQLSVL.

This clone was recorded a few times. The V gene is TRBV7-2, the J gene TRBJ1-4; D might be TRBD1 (6 bases). CDR1 SGHTA and CDR2 FQGNSA come from the germline V gene. The length of the CDR3 is 15 residues. Trimming pared 4 bases from V and 0 bases from J, leaving 9 bases between. Here the CDR3 reads CASSSQGATNEKLFF. DNA of the CDR3: TGTGCCAGCAGCTCACAGGGTGCAACTAATGAAAAACTGTTTTTT.

The chain joins TRBV28 to TRBJ1-4, with D uncertain. Trimming removed 5 bases from V and 4 bases from J, with 11 bases in between. The CDR3 sequence is 14 residues long. Germline values: CDR1 MDHEN, CDR2 SYDVKM. CDR3 sequence: CASSSRVLNEKLFF. CDR3 sequence (DNA): TGTGCCAGCAGTAGCCGGGTTCTTAATGAAAAACTGTTTTTT.

This clone was recorded once. V gene TRBV10-3 combines with J gene TRBJ2-5, with 9 bases that match TRBD2. CDR1 ENHRY and CDR2 SYGVKD come from the germline V gene. CDR3 length: 15 amino acids. Germline trimming cut 1 base from V and 4 bases from J; bases unmatched to any gene: 4. As DNA, the CDR3 is TGTGCCATCAGTGAGTTTTCGACTAGCGGAGAGACCCAGTACTTC. Translating it yields CAISEFSTSGETQYF.

J is TRBJ1-1 and V is TRBV10-1; 8 bases align to TRBD1. This CDR3 has 12 residues. Per the germline V gene, CDR1 is WNHNN and CDR2 is SYGVQD (reference sequence). V gave up 8 bases and J gave up 3 bases; unmatched junction bases: 2. CDR3 coding DNA: TGCGCCAGCTCGACAGGGGACACTGAAGCTTTCTTT. Its translation: CASSTGDTEAFF.

V usage is TRBV3-1 (or the pseudogene TRBV3-2) and J usage is TRBJ2-6, with D possibly being TRBD1 (6 bases). CDR3 length: 17 residues. The V gene's germline CDR1 is LGHDT and CDR2 YNNKEL (reference sequence). Between the trimmed V and J ends, which lost 4 bases and 1 base, there was a span of 14 bases. The CDR3 coding sequence is TGTGCCAGCAGCCTCCTTAGAGGGGGATCTGGGGCCAACGTCCTGACTTTC. This encodes CASSLLRGGSGANVLTF.

J is TRBJ2-2 and V is TRBV27; a weak D match, TRBD2 (5 bases). This CDR3 has 15 amino acids. Germline V CDR1 and CDR2: MNHEY, SMNVEV (reference sequence). V was cut by 8 bases and J by 5 bases, with 18 bases left in between. The CDR3 region is CASAPTIGETGELFF. CDR3 coding DNA: TGTGCCAGCGCACCGACGATTGGGGAGACCGGGGAGCTGTTTTTT.

CDR3 sequence reads: CASSPRRGLANYGYTF. CDR3 bases: TGTGCCAGCAGCCCTCGGAGGGGCCTAGCTAACTATGGCTACACCTTC. The J gene is TRBJ1-2, the V gene TRBV11-2, with D maybe TRBD1 (5 bases). CDR3 length: 16 residues. Germline-derived CDR1 and CDR2 are SGHAT and FQNNGV. V gave up 5 bases and J gave up 0 bases, with 16 bases separating them.